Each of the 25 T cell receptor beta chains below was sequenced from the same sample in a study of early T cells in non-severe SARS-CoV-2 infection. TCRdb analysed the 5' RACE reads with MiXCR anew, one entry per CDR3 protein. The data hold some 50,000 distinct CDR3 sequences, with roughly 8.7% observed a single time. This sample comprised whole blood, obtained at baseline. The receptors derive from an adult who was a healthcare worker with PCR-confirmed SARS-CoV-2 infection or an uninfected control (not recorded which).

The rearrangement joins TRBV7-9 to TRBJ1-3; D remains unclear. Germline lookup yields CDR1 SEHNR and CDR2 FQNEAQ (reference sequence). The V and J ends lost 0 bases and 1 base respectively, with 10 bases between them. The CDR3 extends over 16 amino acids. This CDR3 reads CASSLASTPSGNTIYF. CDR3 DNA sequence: TGTGCCAGCAGCTTAGCGTCGACACCGTCTGGAAACACCATATATTTT.

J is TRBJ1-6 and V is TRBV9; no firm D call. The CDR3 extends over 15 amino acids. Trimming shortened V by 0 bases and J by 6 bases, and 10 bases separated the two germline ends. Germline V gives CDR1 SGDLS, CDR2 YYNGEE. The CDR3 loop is CASSVDPEINSPLHF. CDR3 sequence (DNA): TGTGCCAGCAGCGTAGACCCCGAGATTAATTCACCCCTCCACTTT.

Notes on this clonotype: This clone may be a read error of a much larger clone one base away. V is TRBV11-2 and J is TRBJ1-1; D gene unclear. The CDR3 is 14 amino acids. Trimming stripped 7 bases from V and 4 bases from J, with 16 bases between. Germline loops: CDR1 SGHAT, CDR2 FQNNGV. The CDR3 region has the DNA TGTGCCAGCACCCCCTCGAGGGTAATCACTGAAGCTTTCTTT. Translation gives CASTPSRVITEAFF.

The CDR3 reads CASSPGGGGYEQYF. The CDR3 nucleotides are TGTGCCAGCAGTCCAGGGGGCGGAGGTTACGAGCAGTACTTC. V gene TRBV6-5 combines with J gene TRBJ2-7; 8 nucleotides match TRBD1. Per the germline V gene, CDR1 is MNHEY and CDR2 is SVGAGI. The CDR3 sequence is 14 residues long. J was trimmed by 4 bases and V by 5 bases; bases with no gene match: 7.

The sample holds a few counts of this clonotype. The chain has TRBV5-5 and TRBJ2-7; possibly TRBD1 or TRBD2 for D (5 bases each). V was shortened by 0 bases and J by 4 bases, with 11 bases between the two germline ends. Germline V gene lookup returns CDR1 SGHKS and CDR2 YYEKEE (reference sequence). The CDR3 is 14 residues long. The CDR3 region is CASSLEGRGYEQYF. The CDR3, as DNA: TGTGCCAGCAGCTTGGAGGGACGGGGTTACGAGCAGTACTTC.

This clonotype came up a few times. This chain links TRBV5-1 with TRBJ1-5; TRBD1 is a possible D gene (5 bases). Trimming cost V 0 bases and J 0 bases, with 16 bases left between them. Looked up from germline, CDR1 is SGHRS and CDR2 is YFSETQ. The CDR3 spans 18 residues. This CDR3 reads CASSLGRAPDGSNQPQHF. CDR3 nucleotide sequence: TGCGCCAGCAGCTTGGGCAGGGCCCCGGACGGTAGCAATCAGCCCCAGCATTTT.

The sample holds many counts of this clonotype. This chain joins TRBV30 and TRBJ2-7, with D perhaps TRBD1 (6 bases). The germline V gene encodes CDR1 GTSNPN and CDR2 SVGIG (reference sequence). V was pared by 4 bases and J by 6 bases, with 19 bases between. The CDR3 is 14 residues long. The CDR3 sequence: CAWTNTLLGGEQYF. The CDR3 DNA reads TGTGCCTGGACGAACACCCTATTAGGGGGCGAGCAGTACTTC.

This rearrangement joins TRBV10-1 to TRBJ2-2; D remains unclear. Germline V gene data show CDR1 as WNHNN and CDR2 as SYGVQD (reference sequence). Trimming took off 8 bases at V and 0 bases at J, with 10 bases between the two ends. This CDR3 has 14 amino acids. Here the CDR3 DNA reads TGCGCCAGCCAGAGCAGGCCGAACACCGGGGAGCTGTTTTTT. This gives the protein CASQSRPNTGELFF.

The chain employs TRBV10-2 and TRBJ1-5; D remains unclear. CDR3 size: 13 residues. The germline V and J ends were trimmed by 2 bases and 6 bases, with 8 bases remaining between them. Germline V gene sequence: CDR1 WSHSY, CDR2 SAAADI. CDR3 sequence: CASSEGAGQPQHF. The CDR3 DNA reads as TGCGCCAGCAGTGAGGGAGCGGGTCAGCCCCAGCATTTT.

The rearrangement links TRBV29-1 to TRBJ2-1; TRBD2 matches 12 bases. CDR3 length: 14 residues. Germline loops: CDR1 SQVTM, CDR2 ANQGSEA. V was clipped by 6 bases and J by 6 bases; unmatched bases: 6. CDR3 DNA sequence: TGCAGCGTCCTAGCGGGGGGGCCTTCCAATGAGCAGTTCTTC. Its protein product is CSVLAGGPSNEQFF.

The CDR3 coding sequence is TGTGCCAGCAGACACTCTACTGACAGACACAATGAGCAGTTCTTC. This codes for CASRHSTDRHNEQFF. The genes are TRBV14 and TRBJ2-1; D possibly corresponds to TRBD1 (5 bases). Germline CDR1 reads SGHDN; CDR2 reads FVKESK. CDR3 length: 15 amino acids. V was cut by 6 bases and J by 5 bases, with 17 bases left in between.

The CDR3 DNA follows: TGTGCCAGCAGCTTAGCGCTAGCGGGGGGGCCGGGAGATACGCAGTATTTT. Residues: CASSLALAGGPGDTQYF. This chain uses TRBV7-6 with TRBJ2-3, with 12 bases identical to TRBD2. The germline V gene has CDR1 SGHVS and CDR2 FNYEAQ. CDR3 length equals 17 residues. V lost 0 bases, J lost 5 bases, and 6 bases stayed unmatched.

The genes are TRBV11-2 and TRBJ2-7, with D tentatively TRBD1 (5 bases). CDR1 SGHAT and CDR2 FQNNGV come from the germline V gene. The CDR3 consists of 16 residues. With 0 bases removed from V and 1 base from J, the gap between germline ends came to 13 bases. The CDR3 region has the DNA TGTGCCAGCAGCTTAGAAGTGGCAGGGTCGTCCTACGAGCAGTACTTC. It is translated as CASSLEVAGSSYEQYF.

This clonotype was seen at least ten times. The CDR3, as DNA: TGTGCCAGCACCTCCGCAGGAGACGGGGAGCAGTACTTC. This sequence encodes CASTSAGDGEQYF. The gene calls are TRBV25-1 and TRBJ2-7; unclear D gene. Trimming took off 7 bases at V and 7 bases at J, with 17 bases between the two ends. Germline V gives CDR1 MGHDK, CDR2 SYGVNS. The CDR3 is 13 residues long.

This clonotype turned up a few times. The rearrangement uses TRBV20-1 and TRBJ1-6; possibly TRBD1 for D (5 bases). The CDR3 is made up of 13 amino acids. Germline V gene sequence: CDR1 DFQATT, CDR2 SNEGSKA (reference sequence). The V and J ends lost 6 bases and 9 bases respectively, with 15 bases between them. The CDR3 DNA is TGCAGTGCCAATTCCGGGACGGGTTCACCCCTCCACTTT. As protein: CSANSGTGSPLHF.

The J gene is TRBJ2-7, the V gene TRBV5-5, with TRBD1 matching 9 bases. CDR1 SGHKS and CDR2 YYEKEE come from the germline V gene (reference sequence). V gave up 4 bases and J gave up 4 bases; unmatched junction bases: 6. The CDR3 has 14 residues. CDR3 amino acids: CASSAGTGRYEQYF. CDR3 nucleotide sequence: TGTGCCAGCAGCGCCGGGACAGGGAGATACGAGCAGTACTTC.

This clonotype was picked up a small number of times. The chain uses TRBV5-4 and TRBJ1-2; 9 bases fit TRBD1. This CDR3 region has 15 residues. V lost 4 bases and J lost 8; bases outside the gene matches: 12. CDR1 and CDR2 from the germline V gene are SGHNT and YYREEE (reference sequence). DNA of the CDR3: TGTGCCAGCAGCCTACAGGGGGCTGGGAGGGGAGGCTACACCTTC. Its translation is CASSLQGAGRGGYTF.

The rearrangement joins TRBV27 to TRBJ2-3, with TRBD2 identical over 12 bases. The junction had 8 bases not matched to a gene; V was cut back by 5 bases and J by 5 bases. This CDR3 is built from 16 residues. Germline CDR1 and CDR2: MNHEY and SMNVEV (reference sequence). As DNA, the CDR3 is TGTGCCAGCAGTCCCCAGACTAGCGGGGGAGGAGATACGCAGTATTTT. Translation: CASSPQTSGGGDTQYF.

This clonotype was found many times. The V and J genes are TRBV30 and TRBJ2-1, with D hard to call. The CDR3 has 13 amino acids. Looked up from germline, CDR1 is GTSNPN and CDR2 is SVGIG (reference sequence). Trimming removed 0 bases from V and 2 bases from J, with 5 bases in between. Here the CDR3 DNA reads TGTGCCTGGAGTGTACTACCCTACAATGAGCAGTTCTTC. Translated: CAWSVLPYNEQFF. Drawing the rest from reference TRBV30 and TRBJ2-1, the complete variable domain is SQTIHQWPATLVQPVGSPLSLECTVEGTSNPNLYWYRQAAGRGLQLLFYSVGIGQISSEVPQNLSASRPQDRQFILSSKKLLLSDSGFYLCAWSVLPYNEQFFGPGTRLTVL.

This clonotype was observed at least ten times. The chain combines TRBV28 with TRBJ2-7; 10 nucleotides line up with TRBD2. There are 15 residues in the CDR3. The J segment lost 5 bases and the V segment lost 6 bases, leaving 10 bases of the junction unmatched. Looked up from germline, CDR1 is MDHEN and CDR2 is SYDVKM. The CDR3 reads CASSYSSGRQHEQYF. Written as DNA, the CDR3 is TGTGCCAGCAGCTACTCTAGCGGGAGACAACACGAGCAGTACTTC.

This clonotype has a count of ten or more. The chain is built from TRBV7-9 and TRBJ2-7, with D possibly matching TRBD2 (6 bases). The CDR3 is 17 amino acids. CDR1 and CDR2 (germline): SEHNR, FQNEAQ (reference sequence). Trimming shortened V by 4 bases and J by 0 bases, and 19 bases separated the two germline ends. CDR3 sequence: CASSSDSGTLSSYEQYF. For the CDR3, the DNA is TGTGCCAGCAGCTCAGATTCCGGGACTCTGAGCTCCTACGAGCAGTACTTC. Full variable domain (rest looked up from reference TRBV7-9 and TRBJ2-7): DTGVSQNPRHKITKRGQNVTFRCDPISEHNRLYWYRQTLGQGPEFLTYFQNEAQLEKSRLLSDRFSAERPKGSFSTLEIQRTEQGDSAMYLCASSSDSGTLSSYEQYFGPGTRLTVT.

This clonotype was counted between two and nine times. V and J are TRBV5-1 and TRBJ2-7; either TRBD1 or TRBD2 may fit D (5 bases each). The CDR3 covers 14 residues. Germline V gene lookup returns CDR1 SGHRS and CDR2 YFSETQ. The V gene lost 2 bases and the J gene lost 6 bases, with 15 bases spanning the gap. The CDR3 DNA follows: TGCGCCAGCAGCTTAACAAGCAGAGGGGCCGAGCAGTACTTC. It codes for CASSLTSRGAEQYF.

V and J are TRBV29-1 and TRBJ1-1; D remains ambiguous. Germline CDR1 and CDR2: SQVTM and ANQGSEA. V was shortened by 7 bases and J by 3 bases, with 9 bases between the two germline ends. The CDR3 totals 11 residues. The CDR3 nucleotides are TGCAGCGGGCTAAGACACACTGAAGCTTTCTTT. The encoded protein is CSGLRHTEAFF.

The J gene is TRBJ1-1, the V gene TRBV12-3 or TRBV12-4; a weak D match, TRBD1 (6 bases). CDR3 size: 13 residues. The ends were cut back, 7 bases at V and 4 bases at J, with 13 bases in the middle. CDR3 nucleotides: TGTGCCAGCACCAAAGGACAGCTCACTGAAGCTTTCTTT. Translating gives CASTKGQLTEAFF.

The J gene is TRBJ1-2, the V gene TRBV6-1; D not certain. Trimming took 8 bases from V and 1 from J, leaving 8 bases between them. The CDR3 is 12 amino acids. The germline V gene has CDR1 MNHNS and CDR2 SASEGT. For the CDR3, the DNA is TGTGCCAGCGTCGCCGATAACTATGGCTACACCTTC. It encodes CASVADNYGYTF.